This TCR beta chain was identified during a study of OX40 agonist ivuxolimab in advanced cancers. Study details: Intravenous ivuxolimab was administered to patients every 2 weeks at 0.01 to 10 mg/kg. Partial responses occurred in Three dose-escalation patients, one with hepatocellular carcinoma and two with cutaneous melanoma.

Repertoires were generated with immunoSEQ multiplex PCR, while TCRdb's copy carries only in-frame clones and drops some. This sample has 72,000 or so clones, with approximately 81% found just once. This clone showed up just once. This CDR3 has 14 amino acids. The V end lost 2 bases, the J end lost 8 bases, and 11 bases lay between the germline ends. Germline values: CDR1 SGHRS, CDR2 YFSETQ. The chain couples TRBV5-1 to TRBJ1-6; D not certain. This clonotype originated in an adult with an advanced solid tumor such as melanoma, head and neck, liver or kidney cancer. The input for sequencing was CD4+ or CD8+ T cells sorted from blood, taken in a trial of the OX40 agonist ivuxolimab. CDR3 region: CASSFGGKDSPLHF. Here the CDR3 DNA reads TGCGCCAGCAGCTTTGGAGGGAAAGATTCACCCCTCCACTTT.